The next 13 T cell receptor beta chains were all read from a single sample in a study of T cell repertoires in cytomegalovirus infection. Which antigens these TCRs recognize remains unknown. Via MiXCR, TCRdb re-called the reads, giving one row per CDR3 protein. This sample yields 250,000 to 300,000 distinct CDR3 sequences, of which about 20% are seen a single time; roughly a fifth belongs to the top ten. This specimen consisted of cultured PBMCs, obtained from culture after CMV antigen stimulation. The receptors here all came from a human donor in good health (CMV status not recorded). Some clones in this sample may be carry-over from other donors' samples.

This chain connects TRBV6-1 to TRBJ2-2; the match to TRBD2 covers 7 bases. The germline V gene has CDR1 MNHNS and CDR2 SASEGT. The CDR3 consists of 18 residues. The CDR3: CACKLGLPTSPNTGELFF. The CDR3 DNA reads as TGTGCTTGCAAGTTGGGACTACCCACCTCCCCGAACACCGGGGAGCTGTTTTTT.

The table lists this clonotype with many counts. The chain combines TRBV7-2 with TRBJ1-1; no firm D call. The germline V and J ends were trimmed by 2 bases and 2 bases, with 6 bases remaining between them. Germline values: CDR1 SGHTA, CDR2 FQGNSA. The CDR3 covers 13 residues. As DNA, the CDR3 is TGTGCCAGCAGCTTAAGGAGAAACACTGAAGCTTTCTTT. Residues: CASSLRRNTEAFF.

This sequence joins TRBV4-1 and TRBJ1-1; 8 bases agree with TRBD1. The CDR3 runs 15 residues. Germline V gene data show CDR1 as MGHRA and CDR2 as YSYEKL. V trimming: 2 bases; J trimming: 1 base; junction bases outside the gene matches: 3. The CDR3: CASSQIGTGNTEAFF. The CDR3 coding sequence is TGCGCCAGCAGCCAAATAGGGACAGGGAACACTGAAGCTTTCTTT.

This sequence joins TRBV27 and TRBJ2-5; weak D call: TRBD2 (6 bases). V was shortened by 8 bases and J by 2 bases, with 15 bases between the two germline ends. This CDR3 is 14 amino acids long. Germline-derived CDR1 and CDR2 are MNHEY and SMNVEV (reference sequence). The CDR3 DNA follows: TGTGCCAGCCGTCCCGGGACTTCACAAGAGACCCAGTACTTC. Protein sequence: CASRPGTSQETQYF.

J is TRBJ2-2 and V is TRBV7-9; a possible D gene is TRBD2 (5 bases). Germline V lookup: CDR1 SEHNR, CDR2 FQNEAQ (reference sequence). V was clipped by 8 bases and J by 5 bases, with 12 bases between them. This CDR3 has 13 residues. CDR3 residues: CASARDWTGELFF. CDR3 bases: TGTGCCAGCGCGAGGGATTGGACCGGGGAGCTGTTTTTT.

This clonotype was counted a few times. The rearrangement uses TRBV18 and TRBJ2-3; D may be TRBD2 (5 bases). The CDR3 contains 15 residues. The V and J ends lost 2 bases and 2 bases respectively, with 11 bases between them. Germline assignment: CDR1 KGHSH and CDR2 LQKENI. CDR3 region: CASSPTRTVTDTQYF. CDR3 nucleotide sequence: TGTGCCAGCTCACCAACTAGAACCGTCACAGATACGCAGTATTTT.

This clonotype was picked up a small number of times. CDR3 DNA: TGTGCCAGCAGTTACTCGAGGGGTCTTGGCTACACCTTC. Residues: CASSYSRGLGYTF. The rearrangement uses TRBV6-5 and TRBJ1-2, with D tentatively TRBD1 (5 bases). This CDR3 is 13 amino acids long. CDR1 is MNHEY, CDR2 SVGAGI, per germline. Trimming removed 0 bases at V and 7 bases at J, with 9 bases between.

The sample holds a few counts of this clonotype. This chain links TRBV2 with TRBJ1-5; tentative D call: TRBD1 (5 bases). CDR1 SNHLY and CDR2 FYNNEI come from the germline V gene. Deletions cut 7 bases from V and 4 bases from J, with 14 bases between. The CDR3 has 14 residues. The CDR3 loop reads CASTIGRGNQPQHF. The CDR3 DNA follows: TGTGCCAGCACTATTGGACGGGGGAATCAGCCCCAGCATTTT.

This chain uses TRBV7-2 with TRBJ2-1; TRBD1 matches at 11 bases. V shed 4 bases and J 6 bases; nucleotides not matched to a gene: 11. Germline CDR1 is SGHTA and CDR2 is FQGNSA. The CDR3 totals 17 residues. The CDR3: CASSSSFGTGGINEQFF. As DNA, the CDR3 is TGTGCCAGCAGCTCATCCTTCGGGACAGGGGGGATCAATGAGCAGTTCTTC.

This clonotype was seen a few times. The chain links TRBV5-1 to TRBJ2-1, with D possibly TRBD1 on 5 matching bases. This CDR3 contains 16 residues. V lost 3 bases and J lost 5, with 18 bases in between. Germline V CDR1 and CDR2: SGHRS, YFSETQ. In DNA, the CDR3 is TGCGCCAGCAGCTCCGGCATGGGGCAACACAACAATGAGCAGTTCTTC. Its translation: CASSSGMGQHNNEQFF.

The V and J genes are TRBV20-1 and TRBJ1-5, with a possible D match to TRBD1 (6 bases). There are 14 residues in the CDR3. V was cut by 5 bases and J by 3 bases, with 14 bases left in between. Germline assignment: CDR1 DFQATT and CDR2 SNEGSKA (reference sequence). CDR3 bases: TGCAGTGCTTCCAGGGGCGGGGACAATCAGCCCCAGCATTTT. Translating gives CSASRGGDNQPQHF.

CDR3 coding DNA: TGTGCCAGCAGCCAAGTTTCATTCAGGTTCCCCCCGGGAGAGCAGTACTTC. Translation gives CASSQVSFRFPPGEQYF. This chain joins TRBV4-2 and TRBJ2-7, with D maybe TRBD2 (5 bases). The CDR3 consists of 17 residues. Trimming shortened V by 1 base and J by 7 bases, and 23 bases separated the two germline ends. Germline V gene data show CDR1 as LGHNA and CDR2 as YNFKEQ.

The V and J genes are TRBV10-3 and TRBJ1-1, with D possibly TRBD1 on 5 matching bases. The CDR3 runs to 14 residues. CDR1 is ENHRY, CDR2 SYGVKD, per germline. The V gene lost 8 bases and the J gene lost 1 base, with 14 bases spanning the gap. CDR3 residues: CAIGREYSNTEAFF. The CDR3 DNA reads TGTGCCATCGGCAGGGAGTATTCGAACACTGAAGCTTTCTTT.